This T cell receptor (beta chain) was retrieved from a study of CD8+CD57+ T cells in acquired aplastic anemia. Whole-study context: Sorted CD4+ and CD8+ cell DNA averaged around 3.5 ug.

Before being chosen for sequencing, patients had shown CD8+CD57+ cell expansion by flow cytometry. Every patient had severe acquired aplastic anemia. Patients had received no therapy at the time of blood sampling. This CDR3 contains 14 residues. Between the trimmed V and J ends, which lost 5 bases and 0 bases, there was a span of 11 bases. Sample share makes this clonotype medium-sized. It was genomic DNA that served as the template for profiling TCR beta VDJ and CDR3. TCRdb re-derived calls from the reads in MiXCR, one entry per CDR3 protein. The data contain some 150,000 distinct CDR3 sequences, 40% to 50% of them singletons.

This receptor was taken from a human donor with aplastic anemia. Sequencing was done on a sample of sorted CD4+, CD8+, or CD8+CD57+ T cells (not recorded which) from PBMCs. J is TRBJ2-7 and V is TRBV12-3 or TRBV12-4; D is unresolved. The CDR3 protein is CASSLNPSSYEQYF. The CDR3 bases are TGTGCCAGCAGTCTGAACCCCAGCTCCTACGAGCAGTACTTC.